The sequence of this T cell receptor beta chain was determined in a study of blood T cell repertoires in COVID-19. Study in general: PBMCs, B-cell-depleted T cells, or T cells provided the cDNA or gDNA that made up the material.

How the authors handled the data: Quantification of nucleated cells was approximated via reference gene primer amplification. Using immunoSEQ multiplex PCR, the repertoire was profiled, and TCRdb retains in-frame clones only, with some absent. Clone size and V and J calls were adopted from that table, with D and trimming inferred from the DNA. The sample yields about 60,000 clones, roughly 80% seen once. The specimen was PBMCs or T cells enriched from blood (not recorded which). The receptor's source is a woman between 35 and 50 years old with acute COVID-19.

The DNA for the CDR3 is TGTGCCAGCAGCGTAGGGTTAGCGGGACCGACGGTGGCCACCGGGGAGCTGTTTTTT. Translating gives CASSVGLAGPTVATGELFF. The chain employs TRBV9 and TRBJ2-2; the match to TRBD2 covers 8 bases. V trimming: 0 bases; J trimming: 4 bases; junction bases outside the gene matches: 14. Germline V gives CDR1 SGDLS, CDR2 YYNGEE. The CDR3 loop spans 19 amino acids.